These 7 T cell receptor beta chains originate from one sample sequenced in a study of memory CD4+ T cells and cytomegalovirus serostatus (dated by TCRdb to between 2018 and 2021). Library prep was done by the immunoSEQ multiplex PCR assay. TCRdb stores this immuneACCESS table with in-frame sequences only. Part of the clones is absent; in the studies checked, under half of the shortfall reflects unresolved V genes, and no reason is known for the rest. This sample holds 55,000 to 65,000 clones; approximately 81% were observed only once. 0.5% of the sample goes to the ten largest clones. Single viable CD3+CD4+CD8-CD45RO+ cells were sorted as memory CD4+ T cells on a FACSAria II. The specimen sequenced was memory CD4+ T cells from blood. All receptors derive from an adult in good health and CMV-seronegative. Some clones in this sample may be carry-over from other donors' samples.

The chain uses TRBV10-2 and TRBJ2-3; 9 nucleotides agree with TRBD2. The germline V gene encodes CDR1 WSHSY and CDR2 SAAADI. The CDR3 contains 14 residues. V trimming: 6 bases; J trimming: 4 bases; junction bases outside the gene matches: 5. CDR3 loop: CASRPSGKADTQYF. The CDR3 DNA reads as TGCGCCAGCAGGCCTAGCGGGAAGGCAGATACGCAGTATTTT.

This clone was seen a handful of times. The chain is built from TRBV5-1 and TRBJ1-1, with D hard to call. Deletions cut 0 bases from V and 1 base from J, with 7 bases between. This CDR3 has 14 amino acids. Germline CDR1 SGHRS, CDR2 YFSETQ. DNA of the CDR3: TGCGCCAGCAGCTTGGAATCAGGGAACACTGAAGCTTTCTTT. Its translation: CASSLESGNTEAFF.

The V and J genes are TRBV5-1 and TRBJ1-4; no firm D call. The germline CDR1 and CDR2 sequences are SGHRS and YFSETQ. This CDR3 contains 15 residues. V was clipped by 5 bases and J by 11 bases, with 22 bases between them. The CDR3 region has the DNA TGCGCCAGCAGGGAGAGGACGGACGGTGCTGCGAAACTGTTTTTT. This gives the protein CASRERTDGAAKLFF.

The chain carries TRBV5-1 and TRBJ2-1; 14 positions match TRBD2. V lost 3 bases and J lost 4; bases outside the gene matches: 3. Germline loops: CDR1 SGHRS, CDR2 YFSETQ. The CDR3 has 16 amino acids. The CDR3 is CASSSRTSGGYNEQFF. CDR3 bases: TGCGCCAGCAGCTCGAGGACTAGCGGGGGGTACAATGAGCAGTTCTTC.

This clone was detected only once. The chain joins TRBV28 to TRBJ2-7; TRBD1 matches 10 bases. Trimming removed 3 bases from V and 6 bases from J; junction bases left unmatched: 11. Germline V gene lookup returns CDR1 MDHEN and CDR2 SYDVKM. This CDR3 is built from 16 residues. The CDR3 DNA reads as TGTGCCAGCAGTTTCCCCGGGACAGGGGCAAGAGGCGAGCAGTACTTC. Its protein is CASSFPGTGARGEQYF.

Here the CDR3 DNA reads TGTGCCAGCAGCCCCCTAGCGGGAGGGATCACAGATACGCAGTATTTT. Its translation: CASSPLAGGITDTQYF. The J gene is TRBJ2-3, the V gene TRBV4-2, with 12 bases identical to TRBD2. The CDR3 is made up of 16 amino acids. V lost 4 bases, J lost 2 bases, and 4 bases stayed unmatched. CDR1 and CDR2 from the germline V gene are LGHNA and YNFKEQ.

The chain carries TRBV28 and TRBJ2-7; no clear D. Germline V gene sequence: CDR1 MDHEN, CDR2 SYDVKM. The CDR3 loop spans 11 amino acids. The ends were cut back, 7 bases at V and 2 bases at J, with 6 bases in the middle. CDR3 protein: CASTATYEQYF. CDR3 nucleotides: TGTGCCAGCACCGCAACCTACGAGCAGTACTTC.